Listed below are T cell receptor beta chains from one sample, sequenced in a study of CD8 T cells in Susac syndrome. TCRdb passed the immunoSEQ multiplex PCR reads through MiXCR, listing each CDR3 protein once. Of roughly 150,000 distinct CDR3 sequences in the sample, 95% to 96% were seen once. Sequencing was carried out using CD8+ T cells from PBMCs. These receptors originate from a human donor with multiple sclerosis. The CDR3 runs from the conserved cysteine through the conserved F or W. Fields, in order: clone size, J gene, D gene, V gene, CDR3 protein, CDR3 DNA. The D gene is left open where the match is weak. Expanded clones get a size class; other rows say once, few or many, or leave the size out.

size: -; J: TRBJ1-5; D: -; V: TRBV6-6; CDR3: CASSYSGQPQHF; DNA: TGTGCCAGCAGTTACTCTGGGCAGCCCCAGCATTTT
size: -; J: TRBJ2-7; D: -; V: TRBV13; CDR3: CASSLTRARYEQYF; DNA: TGTGCCAGCAGCCTCACCCGGGCGCGATACGAGCAGTACTTC
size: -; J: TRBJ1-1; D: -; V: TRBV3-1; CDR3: CASSQEHQNTEAFF; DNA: TGTGCCAGCAGCCAAGAACATCAGAACACTGAAGCTTTCTTT
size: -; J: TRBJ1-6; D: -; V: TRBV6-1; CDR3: CASRTTRESANSPLHF; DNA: TGTGCCAGCAGGACGACAAGGGAATCGGCCAATTCACCCCTCCACTTT
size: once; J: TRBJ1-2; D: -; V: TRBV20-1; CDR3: CSARIRNLDYGYTF; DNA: TGCAGTGCTAGGATAAGGAACTTAGACTATGGCTACACCTTC
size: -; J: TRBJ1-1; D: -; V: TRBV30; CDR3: CAWEWGLTEAFF; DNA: TGTGCCTGGGAGTGGGGGCTCACTGAAGCTTTCTTT
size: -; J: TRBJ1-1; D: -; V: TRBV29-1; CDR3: CSVESGGANTEAFF; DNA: TGCAGCGTTGAATCAGGCGGGGCGAACACTGAAGCTTTCTTT
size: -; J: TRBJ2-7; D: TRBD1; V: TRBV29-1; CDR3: CSVETGTGAYEQYF; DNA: TGCAGCGTTGAAACTGGGACAGGGGCCTACGAGCAGTACTTC
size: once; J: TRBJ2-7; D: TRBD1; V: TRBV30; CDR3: CAWSTDRGNYEQYF; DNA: TGTGCCTGGAGTACCGACAGGGGAAACTACGAGCAGTACTTC
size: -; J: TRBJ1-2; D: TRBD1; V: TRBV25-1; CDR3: CASGEQGEKTRYGYTF; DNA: TGTGCCAGCGGTGAACAGGGGGAAAAAACCCGCTATGGCTACACCTTC
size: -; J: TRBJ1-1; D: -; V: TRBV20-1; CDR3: CSARGFNRNTEAFF; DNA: TGCAGTGCTAGAGGGTTCAACCGGAACACTGAAGCTTTCTTT
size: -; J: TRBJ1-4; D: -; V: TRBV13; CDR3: CASSLERNEKLFF; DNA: TGTGCCAGCAGCTTAGAGCGAAACGAAAAACTGTTTTTT
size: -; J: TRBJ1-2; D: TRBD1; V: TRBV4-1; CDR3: CASSQEPGQGILGYTF; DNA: TGCGCCAGCAGCCAAGAACCGGGACAGGGGATTCTTGGCTACACCTTC
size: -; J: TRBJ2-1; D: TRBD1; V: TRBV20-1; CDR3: CSAQTGEFNEQFF; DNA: TGCAGTGCGCAGACAGGGGAATTCAATGAGCAGTTCTTC
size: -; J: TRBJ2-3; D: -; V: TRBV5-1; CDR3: CASSFVSVGDTQYF; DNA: TGCGCCAGCAGCTTCGTCTCCGTCGGGGATACGCAGTATTTT
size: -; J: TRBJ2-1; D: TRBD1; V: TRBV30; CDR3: CAWSVTGIEQFF; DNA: TGTGCCTGGAGTGTGACAGGGATTGAACAGTTCTTC
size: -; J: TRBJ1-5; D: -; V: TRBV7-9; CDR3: CASSADHNSNQPQHF; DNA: TGTGCCAGCAGCGCCGATCATAATAGCAATCAGCCCCAGCATTTT
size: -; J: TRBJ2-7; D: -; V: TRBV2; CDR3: CASQRPGHHYEQYF; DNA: TGTGCCAGCCAGAGACCGGGACATCACTACGAGCAGTACTTC
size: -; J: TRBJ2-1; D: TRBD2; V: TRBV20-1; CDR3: CSANRAGGPDEQFF; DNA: TGCAGTGCTAATCGAGCGGGGGGGCCAGATGAGCAGTTCTTC
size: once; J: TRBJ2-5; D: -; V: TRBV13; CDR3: CASSLGGEYQETQYF; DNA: TGTGCCAGCAGCTTAGGCGGGGAGTACCAAGAGACCCAGTACTTC
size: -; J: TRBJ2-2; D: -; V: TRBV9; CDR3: CASSGSPGELFF; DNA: TGTGCCAGCAGCGGAAGCCCCGGGGAGCTGTTTTTT
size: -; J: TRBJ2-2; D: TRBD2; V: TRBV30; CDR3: CAWTGGGYTGELFF; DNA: TGTGCCTGGACGGGGGGAGGGTACACCGGGGAGCTGTTTTTT
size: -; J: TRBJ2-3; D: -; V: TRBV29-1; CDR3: CSASDGYTDTQYF; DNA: TGCAGCGCAAGCGACGGCTACACAGATACGCAGTATTTT
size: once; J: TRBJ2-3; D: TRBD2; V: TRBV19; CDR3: CASSRSGGANTQYF; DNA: TGTGCCAGTAGCAGAAGCGGGGGGGCCAATACGCAGTATTTT
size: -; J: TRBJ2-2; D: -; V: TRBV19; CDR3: CASSINLELFF; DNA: TGTGCCAGTAGTATTAATTTGGAGCTGTTTTTT
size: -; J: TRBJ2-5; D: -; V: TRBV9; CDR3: CASSVAGRTSETQYF; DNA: TGTGCCAGCAGCGTAGCCGGGCGGACCTCGGAGACCCAGTACTTC
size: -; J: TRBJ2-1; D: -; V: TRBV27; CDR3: CASSLRGNEQFF; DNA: TGTGCCAGCAGTTTACGGGGGAATGAGCAGTTCTTC
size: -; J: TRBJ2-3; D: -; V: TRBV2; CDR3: CASTPGTVSTDTQYF; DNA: TGTGCCAGCACACCCGGGACGGTGAGCACAGATACGCAGTATTTT
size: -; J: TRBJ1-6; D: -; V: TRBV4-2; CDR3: CASSQDQDSSYNSPLHF; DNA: TGTGCCAGCAGCCAAGATCAGGACAGCTCCTATAATTCACCCCTCCACTTT
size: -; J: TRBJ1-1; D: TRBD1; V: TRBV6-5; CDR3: CASSSTGDYTEAFF; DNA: TGTGCCAGCAGCAGCACAGGGGATTACACTGAAGCTTTCTTT
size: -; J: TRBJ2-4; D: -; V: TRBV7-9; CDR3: CATGLGRGNIQYF; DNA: TGTGCCACCGGGCTGGGTCGGGGAAACATTCAGTACTTC
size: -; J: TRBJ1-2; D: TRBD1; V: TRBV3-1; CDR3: CASRGQSYYGYTF; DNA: TGTGCCAGCAGGGGACAGTCGTACTATGGCTACACCTTC
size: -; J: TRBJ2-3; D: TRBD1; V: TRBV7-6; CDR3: CASSISRTGPRVDTQYF; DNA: TGTGCCAGCAGCATAAGCAGGACAGGGCCAAGGGTCGATACGCAGTATTTT
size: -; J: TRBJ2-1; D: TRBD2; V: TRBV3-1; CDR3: CASSQPLAGGSVREQFF; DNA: TGTGCCAGCAGCCAACCACTAGCGGGGGGGTCCGTACGGGAGCAGTTCTTC
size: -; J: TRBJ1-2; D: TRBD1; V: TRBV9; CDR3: CASSEGADYGYTF; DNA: TGTGCCAGCAGCGAGGGGGCTGACTATGGCTACACCTTC
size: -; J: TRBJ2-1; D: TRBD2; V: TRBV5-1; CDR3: CATAGSSYNEQFF; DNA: TGCGCCACAGCGGGGAGCTCCTACAATGAGCAGTTCTTC
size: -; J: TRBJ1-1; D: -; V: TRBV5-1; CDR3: CASSLENLEAFF; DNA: TGCGCCAGCAGCTTGGAAAATCTTGAAGCTTTCTTT
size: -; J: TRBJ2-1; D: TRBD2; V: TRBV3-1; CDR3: CASSQLAGGTYNEQFF; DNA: TGTGCCAGCAGCCAGCTAGCGGGGGGGACCTACAATGAGCAGTTCTTC
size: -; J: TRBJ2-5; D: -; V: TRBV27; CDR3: CASSLGYQEIQYF; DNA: TGTGCCAGCAGTTTGGGGTATCAAGAGATCCAGTACTTC
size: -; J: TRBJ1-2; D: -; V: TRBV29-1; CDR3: CSVESTVAYGYTF; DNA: TGCAGCGTTGAAAGTACAGTTGCTTATGGCTACACCTTC
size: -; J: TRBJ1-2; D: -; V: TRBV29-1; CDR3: CSVDQGKGYTF; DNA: TGCAGCGTTGACCAAGGAAAGGGCTACACCTTC
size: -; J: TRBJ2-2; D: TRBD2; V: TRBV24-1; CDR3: CATSDSVVREGRTGELFF; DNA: TGTGCCACCAGTGATTCTGTCGTTCGGGAGGGCCGCACCGGGGAGCTGTTTTTT
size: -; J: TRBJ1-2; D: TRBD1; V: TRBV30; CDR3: CAWDRGYGYTF; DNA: TGTGCCTGGGACAGGGGGTATGGCTACACCTTC
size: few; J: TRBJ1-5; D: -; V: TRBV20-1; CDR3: CSARGGDQPQHF; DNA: TGCAGTGCTAGAGGGGGGGATCAGCCCCAGCATTTT
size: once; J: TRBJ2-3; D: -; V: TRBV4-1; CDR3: CASSQDTQVRTDTQYF; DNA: TGCGCCAGCAGCCAAGATACACAGGTTCGCACAGATACGCAGTATTTT
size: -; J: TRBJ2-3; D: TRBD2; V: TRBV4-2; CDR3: CASSQEPSGGQIDTQYF; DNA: TGTGCCAGCAGCCAAGAACCTAGCGGGGGACAAATTGATACGCAGTATTTT
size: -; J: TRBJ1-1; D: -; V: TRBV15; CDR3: CATSHRTGTEAFF; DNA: TGTGCCACCAGCCACCGAACCGGGACTGAAGCTTTCTTT
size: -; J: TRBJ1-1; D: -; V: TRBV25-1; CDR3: CASSGGAVNTEAFF; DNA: TGTGCCAGCAGTGGGGGAGCGGTGAACACTGAAGCTTTCTTT
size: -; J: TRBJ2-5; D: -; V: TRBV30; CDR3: CAWSVVTTQETQYF; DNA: TGTGCCTGGAGTGTCGTAACAACCCAAGAGACCCAGTACTTC
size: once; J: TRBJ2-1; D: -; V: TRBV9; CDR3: CASSVAPDRTPYNEQFF; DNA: TGTGCCAGCAGCGTAGCCCCAGACAGGACCCCCTACAATGAGCAGTTCTTC
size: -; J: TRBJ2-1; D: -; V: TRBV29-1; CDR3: CSVVGVRFGFAQDNEQFF; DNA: TGCAGCGTTGTTGGAGTGAGGTTCGGGTTCGCCCAAGACAATGAGCAGTTCTTC